These 7 T cell receptor beta chains were all obtained from the same sample, sequenced in a study of human T cells and chemical hapten exposure (dated by TCRdb to 2020 to 2023). According to the study, the label for this sample's time point signals: patch test 1, 2 weeks after DPC sensitization. What the treatment or condition label conveys for this sample: therapeutic diphenylcyclopropenone sensitization with weekly scalp DPC. Library construction relied on RACE. Sequencer: NextSeq 500. The public reads were reprocessed in TCRdb via fastp at Q25 and MiXCR, keeping in-frame beta chains. All rows with the same CDR3 protein become a single entry with the most common DNA and genes. This sample gives some 190,000 distinct CDR3 sequences in total; around 24% of them show up just once. Approximately 6.7% of the sample is held by the ten biggest clonotypes. The sequences come from whole blood, collected in connection with sensitization to the hapten diphenylcyclopropenone (DPC). The receptor set was obtained from a woman between 50 and 59 years old with alopecia areata. Some clones in this sample may be carry-over from other donors' samples.

V gene TRBV12-5 combines with J gene TRBJ1-2; D is possibly TRBD1 (5 bases). V was shortened by 7 bases and J by 5 bases, with 11 bases between the two germline ends. This CDR3 spans 12 amino acids. Germline loops: CDR1 LGHNT, CDR2 FRNRAP. The CDR3 region has the DNA TGTGCTAGTGCACCGTGGGGGTATGGCTACACCTTC. Translation gives CASAPWGYGYTF.

In this sample, this clonotype turned up a few times. The V gene is TRBV6-1, the J gene TRBJ2-3; no definite D call. Trimming shortened V by 1 base and J by 2 bases, and 4 bases separated the two germline ends. Germline V gene sequence: CDR1 MNHNS, CDR2 SASEGT. This CDR3 comprises 13 residues. This CDR3 is CASSEDHTDTQYF. The CDR3 DNA follows: TGTGCCAGCAGTGAAGACCACACAGATACGCAGTATTTT.

This clonotype was counted between two and nine times. The rearrangement links TRBV29-1 to TRBJ1-6; TRBD1 matches 8 bases. After removal of 5 bases from V and 7 bases from J, the junction contained 4 bases not matched to a gene. The CDR3 runs to 13 residues. The germline gives CDR1 SQVTM, CDR2 ANQGSEA. The CDR3 coding sequence is TGCAGCGTTTCCTCAGGGGGCAATTCACCCCTCCACTTT. It codes for CSVSSGGNSPLHF.

The chain links TRBV20-1 to TRBJ2-1, with 9 bases that match TRBD2. The germline gives CDR1 DFQATT, CDR2 SNEGSKA (reference sequence). This CDR3 contains 14 residues. Unmatched junction bases numbered 10, after V lost 6 bases and J lost 7 bases. Here the CDR3 DNA reads TGCAGTGCCCCGAGAGCGGGAGGAGATAATGAGCAGTTCTTC. It yields the protein CSAPRAGGDNEQFF.

The chain couples TRBV5-1 to TRBJ1-3; D remains unclear. The V end lost 2 bases, the J end lost 4 bases, and 4 bases lay between the germline ends. This CDR3 spans 12 amino acids. From germline, CDR1 is SGHRS and CDR2 YFSETQ. The CDR3 is CASSFDGNTIYF. In DNA form, the CDR3 reads TGCGCCAGCAGCTTTGACGGAAACACCATATATTTT.

The V gene is TRBV5-1, the J gene TRBJ2-5; D perhaps matches TRBD1 (6 bases). The CDR3 covers 12 residues. Per germline, CDR1 SGHRS and CDR2 YFSETQ. Trimming took off 4 bases at V and 13 bases at J, with 17 bases between the two ends. CDR3 residues: CASSPDRDILYF. CDR3 bases: TGCGCCAGCAGCCCGGACCGGGACATCCTGTACTTC.

V gene TRBV6-2 or TRBV6-3 combines with J gene TRBJ1-1; D not certain. Trimming pared 0 bases from V and 7 bases from J, leaving 6 bases between. The CDR3 totals 12 residues. Germline CDR1 reads MNHEY; CDR2 reads SVGEGT. The CDR3 loop reads CASSYSADEAFF. In DNA, the CDR3 is TGTGCCAGCAGTTACTCCGCGGATGAAGCTTTCTTT.